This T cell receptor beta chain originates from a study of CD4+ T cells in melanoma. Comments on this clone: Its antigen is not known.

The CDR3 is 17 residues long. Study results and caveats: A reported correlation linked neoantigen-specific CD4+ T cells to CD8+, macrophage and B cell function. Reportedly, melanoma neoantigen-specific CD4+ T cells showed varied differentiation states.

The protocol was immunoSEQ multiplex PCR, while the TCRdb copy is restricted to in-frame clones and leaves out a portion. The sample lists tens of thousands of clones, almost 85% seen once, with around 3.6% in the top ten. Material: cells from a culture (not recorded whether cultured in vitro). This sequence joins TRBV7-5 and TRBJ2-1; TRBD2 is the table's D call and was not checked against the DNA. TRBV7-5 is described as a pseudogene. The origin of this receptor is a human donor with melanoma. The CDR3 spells CARSPRRAGRYYNEQFF. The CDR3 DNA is TGTGCCAGAAGCCCAAGGAGGGCGGGTCGCTACTACAATGAGCAGTTCTTC.